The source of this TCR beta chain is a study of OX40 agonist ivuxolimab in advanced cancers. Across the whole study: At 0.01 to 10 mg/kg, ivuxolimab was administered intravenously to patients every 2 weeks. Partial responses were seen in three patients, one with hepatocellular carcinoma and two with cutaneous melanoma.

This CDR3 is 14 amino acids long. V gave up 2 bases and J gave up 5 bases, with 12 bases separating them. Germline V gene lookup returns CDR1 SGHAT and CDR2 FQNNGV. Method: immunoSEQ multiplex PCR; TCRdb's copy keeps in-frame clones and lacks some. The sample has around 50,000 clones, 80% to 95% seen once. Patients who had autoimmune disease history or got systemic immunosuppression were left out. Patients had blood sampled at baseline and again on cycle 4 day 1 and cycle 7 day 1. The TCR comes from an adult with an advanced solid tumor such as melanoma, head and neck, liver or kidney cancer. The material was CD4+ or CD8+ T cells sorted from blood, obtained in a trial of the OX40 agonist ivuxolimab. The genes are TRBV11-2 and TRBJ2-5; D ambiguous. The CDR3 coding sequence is TGTGCCAGCAGCTTATTCCAACAGACTGAGACCCAGTACTTC. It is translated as CASSLFQQTETQYF. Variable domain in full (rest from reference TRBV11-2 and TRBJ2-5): EAGVAQSPRYKIIEKRQSVAFWCNPISGHATLYWYQQILGQGPKLLIQFQNNGVVDDSQLPKDRFSAERLKGVDSTLKIQPAKLEDSAVYLCASSLFQQTETQYFGPGTRLLVL.